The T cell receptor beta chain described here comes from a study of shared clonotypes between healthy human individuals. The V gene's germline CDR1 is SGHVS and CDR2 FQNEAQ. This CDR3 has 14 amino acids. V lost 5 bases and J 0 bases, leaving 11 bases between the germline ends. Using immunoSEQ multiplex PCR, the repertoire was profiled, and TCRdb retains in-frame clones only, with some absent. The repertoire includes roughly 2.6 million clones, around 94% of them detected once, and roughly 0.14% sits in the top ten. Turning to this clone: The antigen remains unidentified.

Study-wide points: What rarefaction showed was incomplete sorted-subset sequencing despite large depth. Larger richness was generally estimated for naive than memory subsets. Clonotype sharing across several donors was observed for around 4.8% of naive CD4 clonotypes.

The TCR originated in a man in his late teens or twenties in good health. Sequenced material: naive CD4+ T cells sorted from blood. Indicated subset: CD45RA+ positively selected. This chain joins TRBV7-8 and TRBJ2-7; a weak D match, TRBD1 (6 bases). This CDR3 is CASSPGGSSYEQYF. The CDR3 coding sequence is TGTGCCAGCAGCCCTGGGGGCAGCTCCTACGAGCAGTACTTC. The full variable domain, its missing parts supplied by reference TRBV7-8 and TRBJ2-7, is GAGVSQSPRYKVAKRGQDVALRCDPISGHVSLFWYQQALGQGPEFLTYFQNEAQLDKSGLPSDRFFAERPEGSVSTLKIQRTQQEDSAVYLCASSPGGSSYEQYFGPGTRLTVT.